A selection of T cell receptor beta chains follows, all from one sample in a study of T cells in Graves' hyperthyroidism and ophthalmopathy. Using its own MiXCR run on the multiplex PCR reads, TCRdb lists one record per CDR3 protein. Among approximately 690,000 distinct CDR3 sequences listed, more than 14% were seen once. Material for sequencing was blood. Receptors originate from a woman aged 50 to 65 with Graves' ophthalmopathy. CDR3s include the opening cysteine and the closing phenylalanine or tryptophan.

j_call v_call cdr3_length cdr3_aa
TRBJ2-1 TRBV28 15 CASTRWREVEDEQFF
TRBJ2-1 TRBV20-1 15 CSARRSSGRSGEQFF
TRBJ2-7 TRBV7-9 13 CATDRGSTYEQYF
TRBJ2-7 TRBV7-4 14 CASSLGQKSYEQYF
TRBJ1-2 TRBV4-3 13 CASSQPGVYGYTF
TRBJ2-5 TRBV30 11 CAWSHRETQYF
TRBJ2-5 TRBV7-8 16 CASSLWRGQGVSTQYF
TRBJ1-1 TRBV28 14 CASSIPGRGIEAFF
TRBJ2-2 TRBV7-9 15 CASSLMSLGTGELFF
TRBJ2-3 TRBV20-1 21 CSAPQQIMGVGTRRSTDTQYF
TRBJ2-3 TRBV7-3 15 CASSLRGSRGDTQYF